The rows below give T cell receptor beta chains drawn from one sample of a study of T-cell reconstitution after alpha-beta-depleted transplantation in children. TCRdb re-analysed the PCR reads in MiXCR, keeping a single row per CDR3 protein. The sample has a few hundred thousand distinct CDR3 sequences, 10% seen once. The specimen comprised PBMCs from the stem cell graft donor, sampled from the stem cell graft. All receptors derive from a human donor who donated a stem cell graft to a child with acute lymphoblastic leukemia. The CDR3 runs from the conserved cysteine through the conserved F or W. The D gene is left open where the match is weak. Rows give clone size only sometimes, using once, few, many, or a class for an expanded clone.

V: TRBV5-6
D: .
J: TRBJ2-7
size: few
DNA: TGTGCCAGCAGTTATCGGACAGCCGCCTACGAGCAGTACTTC
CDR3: CASSYRTAAYEQYF

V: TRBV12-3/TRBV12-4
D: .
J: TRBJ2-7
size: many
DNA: TGTGCCAGCAGTTTACAGGGGAAGTACGGGGAGCAGTACTTC
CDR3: CASSLQGKYGEQYF

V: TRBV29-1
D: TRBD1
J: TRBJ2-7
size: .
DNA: TGCAGCGTTAGATCCGGGACAGGGATCTACGAGCAGTACTTC
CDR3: CSVRSGTGIYEQYF

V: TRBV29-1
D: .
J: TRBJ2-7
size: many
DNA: TGCAGCGTTGTAAGGGCCTACGAGCAGTACTTC
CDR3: CSVVRAYEQYF

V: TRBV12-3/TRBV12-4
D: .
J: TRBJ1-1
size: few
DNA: TGTGCCAGCAGTTCCCCCCAGAACACTGAAGCTTTCTTT
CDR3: CASSSPQNTEAFF

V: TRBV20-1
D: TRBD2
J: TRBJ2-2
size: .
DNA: TGCAGTGCTAGAGAAATTAGCGGGACCTCCTGGGAGCTGTTTTTT
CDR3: CSAREISGTSWELFF

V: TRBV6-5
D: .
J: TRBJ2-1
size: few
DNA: TGTGCCAGCAGTTACTCGTCCAGCGCATCTTTCTTCAATGAGCAGTTCTTC
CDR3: CASSYSSSASFFNEQFF

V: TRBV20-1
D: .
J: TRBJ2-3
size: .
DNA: TGCAGTGCTACTAGGGGTGGAGGCACAGATACGCAGTATTTT
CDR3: CSATRGGGTDTQYF

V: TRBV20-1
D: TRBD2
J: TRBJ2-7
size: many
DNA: TGCAGTGCTAGGAGGCCTAGCGGGAGTTACGAGCAGTACTTC
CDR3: CSARRPSGSYEQYF

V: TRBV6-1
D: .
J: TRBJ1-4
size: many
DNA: TGTGCCACGAGGGGGGATACTAATGAAAAACTGTTTTTT
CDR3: CATRGDTNEKLFF

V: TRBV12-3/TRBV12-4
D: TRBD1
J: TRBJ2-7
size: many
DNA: TGTGCCAGCAGTTACAGGGGCTACGAGCAGTACTTC
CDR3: CASSYRGYEQYF

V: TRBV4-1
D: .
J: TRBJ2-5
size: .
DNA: TGCGCCAGCAGCCAAGTCTTCCAAGAGACCCAGTACTTC
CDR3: CASSQVFQETQYF

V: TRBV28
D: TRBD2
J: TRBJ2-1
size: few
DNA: TGTGCCAGCAGTCAGACTAGCGGGAAGTTAAATGAGCAGTTCTTC
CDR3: CASSQTSGKLNEQFF

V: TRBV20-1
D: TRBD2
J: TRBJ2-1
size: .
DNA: TGCAGTGCTAGTAGCGGACTAGCGGTTCATGAGCAGTTCTTC
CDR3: CSASSGLAVHEQFF

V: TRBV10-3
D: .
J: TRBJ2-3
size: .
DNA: TGTGCCATCAGTGAGGGCGGGGCTAGCACAGATACGCAGTATTTT
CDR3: CAISEGGASTDTQYF

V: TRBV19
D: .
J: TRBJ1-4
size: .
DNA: TGTGCCACCTCCGGGGATCCTCTCGGCGGGGATGAAAAACTGTTTTTT
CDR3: CATSGDPLGGDEKLFF

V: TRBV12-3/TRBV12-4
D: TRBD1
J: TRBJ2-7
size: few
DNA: TGTGCCAGCAGTTTAGTGGCGGGACAGGGGAACTACGAGCAGTACTTC
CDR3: CASSLVAGQGNYEQYF

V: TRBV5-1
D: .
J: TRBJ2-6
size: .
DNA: TGCGCCAGCAGCGCTGCATGGGGAGCTGGGGCCAACGGCCTGACTTTC
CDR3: CASSAAWGAGANGLTF

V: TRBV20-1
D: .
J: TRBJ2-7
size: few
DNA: TGCAGTGCTAGGGACCCTAGCGTAAGGGACTACGAGCAGTACTTC
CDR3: CSARDPSVRDYEQYF

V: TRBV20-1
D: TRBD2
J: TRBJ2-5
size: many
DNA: TGCAGTGCTAGACCCGGGAGGGACGTACAAGAGACCCAGTACTTC
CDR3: CSARPGRDVQETQYF

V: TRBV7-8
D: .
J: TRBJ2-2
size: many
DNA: TGTGCCAGCAGCTTAGAGAACACCGGGGAGCTGTTTTTT
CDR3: CASSLENTGELFF

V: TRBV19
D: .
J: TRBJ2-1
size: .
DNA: TGTGCCAGTAGTTTTGGACTGGGGGGTTACTACAATGAGCAGTTCTTC
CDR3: CASSFGLGGYYNEQFF

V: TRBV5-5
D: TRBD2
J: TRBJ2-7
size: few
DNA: TGTGCCAGCAGCTCACGTTTAGCGGGAGGGCCGGAGGAGCAGTACTTC
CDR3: CASSSRLAGGPEEQYF

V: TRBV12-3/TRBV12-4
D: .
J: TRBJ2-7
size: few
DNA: TGTGCCAGCAGGGCCCGGGACCTCAGCTCCTACGAGCAGTACTTC
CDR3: CASRARDLSSYEQYF

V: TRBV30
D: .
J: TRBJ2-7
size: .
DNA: TGTGCCTGGAGTAGGTACGAGCAGTACTTC
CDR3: CAWSRYEQYF

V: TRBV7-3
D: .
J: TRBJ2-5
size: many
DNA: TGTGCCAGCAGCCGAAGGGAAGGGGAGACCCAGTACTTC
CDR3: CASSRREGETQYF

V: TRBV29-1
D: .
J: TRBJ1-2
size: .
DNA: TGCAGCGTTGAAGGGGGCTATGGCTACACCTTC
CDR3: CSVEGGYGYTF

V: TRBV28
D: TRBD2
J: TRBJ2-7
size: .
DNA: TGTGCCAGCGGACGCCAGCGGGGAAGCTCCTACGAGCAGTACTTC
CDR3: CASGRQRGSSYEQYF

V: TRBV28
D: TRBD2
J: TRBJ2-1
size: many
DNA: TGTGCCAGCAGACTAGCGGGGTCCTACAATGAGCAGTTCTTC
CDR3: CASRLAGSYNEQFF

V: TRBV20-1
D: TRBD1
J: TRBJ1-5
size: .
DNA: TGCAGTGCGCTGGACAGGGCGGGTCAGCCCCAGCATTTT
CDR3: CSALDRAGQPQHF

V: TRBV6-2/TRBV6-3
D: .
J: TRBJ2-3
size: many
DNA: TGTGCCAGCAGTTGGATGGAGCAGGATACGCAGTATTTT
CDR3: CASSWMEQDTQYF

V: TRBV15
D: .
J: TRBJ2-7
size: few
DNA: TGTGCCACCAGCAGAGACGGAGGGCTAGCGTACGAGCAGTACTTC
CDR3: CATSRDGGLAYEQYF

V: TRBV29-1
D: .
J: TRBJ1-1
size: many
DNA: TGCAGCATCGAGGGAGGGGCAGAGGCTTTCTTT
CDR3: CSIEGGAEAFF

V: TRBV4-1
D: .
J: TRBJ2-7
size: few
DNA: TGCGCCAGCAGCCACCTCGAGACTAGTGGGGTCTACGAGCAGTACTTC
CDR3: CASSHLETSGVYEQYF

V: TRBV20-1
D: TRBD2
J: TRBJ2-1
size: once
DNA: TGCAGTGCTAATGGACTAGCGGGAGGGTACAATGAGCAGTTCTTC
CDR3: CSANGLAGGYNEQFF

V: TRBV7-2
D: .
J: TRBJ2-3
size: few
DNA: TGTGCCAGCAGGGAAAGCGGAGATACGCAGTATTTT
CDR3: CASRESGDTQYF

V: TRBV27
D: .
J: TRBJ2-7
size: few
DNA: TGTGCCAGCACCTATGGGCACGAGCAGTACTTC
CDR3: CASTYGHEQYF

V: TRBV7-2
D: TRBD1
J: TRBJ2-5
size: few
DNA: TGTGCCAGCAGCTTTGGGACAGGGGTACAGGAGACCCAGTACTTC
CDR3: CASSFGTGVQETQYF

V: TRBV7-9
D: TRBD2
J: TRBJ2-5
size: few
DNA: TGTGCCAGCGCCACTAGCGAGGGGACCCAGTACTTC
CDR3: CASATSEGTQYF

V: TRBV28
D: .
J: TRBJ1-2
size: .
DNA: TGTGCCAGCAGTTTACCTAGGACGGCCTCTAACTATGGCTACACCTTC
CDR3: CASSLPRTASNYGYTF

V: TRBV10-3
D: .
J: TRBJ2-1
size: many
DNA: TGTGCCATCAGCCCCCCCGGGGGCCGGGAGCAGTTCTTC
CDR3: CAISPPGGREQFF

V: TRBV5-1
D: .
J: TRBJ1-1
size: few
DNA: TGCGCCAGCAGCTTGAGGGGGAGCACTGAAGCTTTCTTT
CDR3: CASSLRGSTEAFF

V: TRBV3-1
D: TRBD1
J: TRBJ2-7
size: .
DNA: TGTGCCAGCAGCCAATCTATCGGGGACAGCTACGAGCAGTACTTC
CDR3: CASSQSIGDSYEQYF

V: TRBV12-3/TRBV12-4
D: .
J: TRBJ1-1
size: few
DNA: TGTGCCAGCAGGCAGGACGGGGAGAACACTGAAGCTTTCTTT
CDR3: CASRQDGENTEAFF

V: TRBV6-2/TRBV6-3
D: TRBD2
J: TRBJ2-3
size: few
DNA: TGTGCCAGTAGACTAGCGGGAGGTGGTACGCAGTATTTT
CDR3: CASRLAGGGTQYF

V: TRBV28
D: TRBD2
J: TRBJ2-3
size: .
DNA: TGTGCCAGCCTTAGGCTAGCGGGAAGCACAGATACGCAGTATTTT
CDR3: CASLRLAGSTDTQYF

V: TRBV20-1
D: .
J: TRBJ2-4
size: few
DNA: TGCAGTGCTAACCCCTTGGAGGAAACCAAAAACATTCAGTACTTC
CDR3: CSANPLEETKNIQYF

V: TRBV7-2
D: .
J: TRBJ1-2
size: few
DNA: TGTGCCAGCAGCTCCAACTTCTATGGCTACACCTTC
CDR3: CASSSNFYGYTF

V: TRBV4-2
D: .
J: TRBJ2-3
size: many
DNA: TGTGCCAGCAGCCAAGAATATGGGGGGAGCACAGATACGCAGTATTTT
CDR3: CASSQEYGGSTDTQYF

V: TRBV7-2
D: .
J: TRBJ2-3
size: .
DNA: TGTGCCAGCCGCTCCGGGGGAGATACGCAGTATTTT
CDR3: CASRSGGDTQYF

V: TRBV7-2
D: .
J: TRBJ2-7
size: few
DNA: TGTGCCAGCGCCCCGGGGCCGTTCGACGAGCAGTACTTC
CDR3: CASAPGPFDEQYF

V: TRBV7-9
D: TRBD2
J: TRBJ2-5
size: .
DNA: TGTGCCAGCAGCTTAGCGCGAGCACTAGCGGGAAGTGAGACCCAGTACTTC
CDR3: CASSLARALAGSETQYF

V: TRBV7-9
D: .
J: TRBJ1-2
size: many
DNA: TGTGCCAGCAGCTTAGCAGGCAGGGATGACTATGGCTACACCTTC
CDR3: CASSLAGRDDYGYTF

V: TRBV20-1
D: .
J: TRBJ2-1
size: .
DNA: TGCTGTGCTAGAGATTTGCAGGGCCCGGGGGAGACTGAGCAGTTCTTC
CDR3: CCARDLQGPGETEQFF